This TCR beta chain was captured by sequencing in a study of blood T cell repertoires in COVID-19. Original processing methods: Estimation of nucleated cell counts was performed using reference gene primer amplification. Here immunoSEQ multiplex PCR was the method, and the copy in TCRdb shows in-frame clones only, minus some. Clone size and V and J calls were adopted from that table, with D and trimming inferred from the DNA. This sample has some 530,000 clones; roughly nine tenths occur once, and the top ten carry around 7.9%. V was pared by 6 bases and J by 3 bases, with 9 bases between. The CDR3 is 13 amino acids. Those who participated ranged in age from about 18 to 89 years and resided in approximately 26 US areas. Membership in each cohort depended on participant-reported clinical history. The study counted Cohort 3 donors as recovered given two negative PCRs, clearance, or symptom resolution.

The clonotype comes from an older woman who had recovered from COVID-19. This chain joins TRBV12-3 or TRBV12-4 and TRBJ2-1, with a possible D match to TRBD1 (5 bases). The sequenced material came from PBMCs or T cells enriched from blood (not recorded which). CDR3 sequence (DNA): TGTGCCAGCAGGCCAGGGTTCTACAATGAGCAGTTCTTC. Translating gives CASRPGFYNEQFF.